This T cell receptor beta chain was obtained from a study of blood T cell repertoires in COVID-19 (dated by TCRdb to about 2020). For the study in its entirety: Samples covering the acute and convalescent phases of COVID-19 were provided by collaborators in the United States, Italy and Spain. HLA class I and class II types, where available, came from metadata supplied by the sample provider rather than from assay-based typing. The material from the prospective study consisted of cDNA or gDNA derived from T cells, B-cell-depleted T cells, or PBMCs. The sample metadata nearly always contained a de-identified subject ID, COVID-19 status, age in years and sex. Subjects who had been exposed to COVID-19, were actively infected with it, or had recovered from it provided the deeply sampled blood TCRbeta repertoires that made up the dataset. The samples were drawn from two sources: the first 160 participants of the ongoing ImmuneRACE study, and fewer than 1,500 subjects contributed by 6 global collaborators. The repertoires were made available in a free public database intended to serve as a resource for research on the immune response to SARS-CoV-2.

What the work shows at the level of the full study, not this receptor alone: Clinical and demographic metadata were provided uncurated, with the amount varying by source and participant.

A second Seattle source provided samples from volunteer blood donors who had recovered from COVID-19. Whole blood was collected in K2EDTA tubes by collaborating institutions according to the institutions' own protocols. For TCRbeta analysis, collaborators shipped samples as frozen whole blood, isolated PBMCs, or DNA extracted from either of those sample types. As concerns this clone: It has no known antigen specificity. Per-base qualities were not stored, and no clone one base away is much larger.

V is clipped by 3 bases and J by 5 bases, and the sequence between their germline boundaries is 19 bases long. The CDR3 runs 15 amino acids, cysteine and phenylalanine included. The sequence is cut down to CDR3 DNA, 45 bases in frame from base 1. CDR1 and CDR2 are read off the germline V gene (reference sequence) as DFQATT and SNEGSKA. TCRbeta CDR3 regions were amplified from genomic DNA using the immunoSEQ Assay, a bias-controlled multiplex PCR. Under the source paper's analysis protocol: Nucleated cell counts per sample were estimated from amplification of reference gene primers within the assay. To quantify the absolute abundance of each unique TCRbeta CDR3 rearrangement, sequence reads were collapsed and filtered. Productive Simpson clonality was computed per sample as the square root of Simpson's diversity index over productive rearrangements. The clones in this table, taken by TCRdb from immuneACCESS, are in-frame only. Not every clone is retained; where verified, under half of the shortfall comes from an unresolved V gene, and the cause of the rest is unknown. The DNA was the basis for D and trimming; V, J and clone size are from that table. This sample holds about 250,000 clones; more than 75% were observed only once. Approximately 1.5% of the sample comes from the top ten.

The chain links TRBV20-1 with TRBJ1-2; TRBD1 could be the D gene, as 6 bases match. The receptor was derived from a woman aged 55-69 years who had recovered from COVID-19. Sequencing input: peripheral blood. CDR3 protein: CSASQGREGPYGYTF. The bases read TGCAGTGCTAGTCAGGGGAGGGAGGGTCCTTATGGCTACACCTTC.